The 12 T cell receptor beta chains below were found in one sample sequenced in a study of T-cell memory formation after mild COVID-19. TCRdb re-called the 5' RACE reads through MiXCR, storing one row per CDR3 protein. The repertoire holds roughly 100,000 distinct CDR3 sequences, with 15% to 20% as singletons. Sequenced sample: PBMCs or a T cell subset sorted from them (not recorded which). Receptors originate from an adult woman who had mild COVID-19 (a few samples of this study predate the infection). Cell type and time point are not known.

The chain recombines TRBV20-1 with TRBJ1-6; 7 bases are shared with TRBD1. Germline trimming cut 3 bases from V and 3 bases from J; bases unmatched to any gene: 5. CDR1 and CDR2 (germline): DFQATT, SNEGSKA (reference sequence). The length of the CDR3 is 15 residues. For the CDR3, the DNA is TGCAGTGCTAGGGGACAGTCGCACTATAATTCACCCCTCCACTTT. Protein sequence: CSARGQSHYNSPLHF.

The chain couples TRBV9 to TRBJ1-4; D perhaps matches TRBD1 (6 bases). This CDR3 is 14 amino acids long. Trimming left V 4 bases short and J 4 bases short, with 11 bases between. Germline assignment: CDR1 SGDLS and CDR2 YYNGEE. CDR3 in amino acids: CASSPTDSNEKLFF. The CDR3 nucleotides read TGTGCCAGCAGCCCAACGGACAGTAATGAAAAACTGTTTTTT. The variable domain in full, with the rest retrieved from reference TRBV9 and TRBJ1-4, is DSGVTQTPKHLITATGQRVTLRCSPRSGDLSVYWYQQSLDQGLQFLIQYYNGEERAKGNILERFSAQQFPDLHSELNLSSLELGDSALYFCASSPTDSNEKLFFGSGTQLSVL.

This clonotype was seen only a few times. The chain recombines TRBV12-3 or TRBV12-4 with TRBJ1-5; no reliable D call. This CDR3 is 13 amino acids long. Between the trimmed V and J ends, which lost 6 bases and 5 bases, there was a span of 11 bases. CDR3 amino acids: CASSLQIDQPQHF. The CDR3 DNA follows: TGTGCCAGCAGCCTTCAAATCGATCAGCCCCAGCATTTT.

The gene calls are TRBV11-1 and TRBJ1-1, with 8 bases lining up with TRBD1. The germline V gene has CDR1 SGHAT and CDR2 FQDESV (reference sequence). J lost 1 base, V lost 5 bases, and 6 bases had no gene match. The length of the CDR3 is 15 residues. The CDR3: CASSARTGRNTEAFF. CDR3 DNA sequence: TGTGCCAGCAGCGCCCGGACAGGGAGGAACACTGAAGCTTTCTTT.

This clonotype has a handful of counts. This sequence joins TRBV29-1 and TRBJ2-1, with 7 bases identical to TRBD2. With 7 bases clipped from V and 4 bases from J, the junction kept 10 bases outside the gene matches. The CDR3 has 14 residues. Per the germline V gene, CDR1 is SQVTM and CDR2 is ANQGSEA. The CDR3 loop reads CSAPGGGAYNEQFF. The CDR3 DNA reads TGCAGCGCCCCGGGGGGAGGGGCTTACAATGAGCAGTTCTTC.

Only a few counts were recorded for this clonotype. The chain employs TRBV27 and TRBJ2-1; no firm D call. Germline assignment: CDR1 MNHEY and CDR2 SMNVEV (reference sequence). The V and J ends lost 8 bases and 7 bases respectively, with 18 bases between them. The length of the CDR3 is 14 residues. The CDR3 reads CASGSPPGLNEQFF. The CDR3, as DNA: TGTGCCAGCGGCTCCCCGCCGGGCCTGAATGAGCAGTTCTTC.

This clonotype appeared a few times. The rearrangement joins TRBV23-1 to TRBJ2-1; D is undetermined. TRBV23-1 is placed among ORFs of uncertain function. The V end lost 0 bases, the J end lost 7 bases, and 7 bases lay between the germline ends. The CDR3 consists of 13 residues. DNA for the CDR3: TGCGCCAGCAGTCAATCGCAGAATAATGAGCAGTTCTTC. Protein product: CASSQSQNNEQFF.

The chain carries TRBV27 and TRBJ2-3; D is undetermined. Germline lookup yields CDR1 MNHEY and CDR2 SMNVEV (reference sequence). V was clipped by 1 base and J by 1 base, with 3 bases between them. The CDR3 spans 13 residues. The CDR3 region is CASSLFGTDTQYF. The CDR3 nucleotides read TGTGCCAGCAGTTTATTCGGCACAGATACGCAGTATTTT.

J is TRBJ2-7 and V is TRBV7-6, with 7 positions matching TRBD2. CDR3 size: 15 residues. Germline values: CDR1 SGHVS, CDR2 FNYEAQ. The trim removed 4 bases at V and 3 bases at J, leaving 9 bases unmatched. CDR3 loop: CASSSRLAGLYEQYF. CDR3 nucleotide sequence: TGTGCCAGCAGCTCCCGATTAGCGGGCCTCTACGAGCAGTACTTC.

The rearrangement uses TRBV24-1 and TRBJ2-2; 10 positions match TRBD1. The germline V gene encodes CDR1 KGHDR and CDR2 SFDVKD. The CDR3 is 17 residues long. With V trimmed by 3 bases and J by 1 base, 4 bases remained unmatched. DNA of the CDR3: TGTGCCACCAGTGATCCGAGGACAGGGGGGAACACCGGGGAGCTGTTTTTT. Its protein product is CATSDPRTGGNTGELFF.

This CDR3 reads CASSPGQAGGVNEQFF. CDR3 nucleotide sequence: TGTGCCAGCAGCCCCGGCCAGGCGGGGGGGGTCAATGAGCAGTTCTTC. The chain recombines TRBV12-3 or TRBV12-4 with TRBJ2-1, with 9 bases identical to TRBD2. The V and J ends lost 6 bases and 6 bases, in that order; junction bases with no gene match: 12. The CDR3 is 16 residues long.

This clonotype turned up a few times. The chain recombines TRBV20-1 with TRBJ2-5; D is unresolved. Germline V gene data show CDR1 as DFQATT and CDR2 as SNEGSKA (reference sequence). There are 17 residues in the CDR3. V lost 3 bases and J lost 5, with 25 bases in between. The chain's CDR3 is CSASAGGSLVVGETQYF. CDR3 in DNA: TGCAGTGCTAGCGCCGGCGGTAGTTTAGTGGTCGGGGAGACCCAGTACTTC.